This T cell receptor (beta chain) derives from a study of T cell responses to AZD1222 COVID-19 vaccine (dated by TCRdb to the early 2020s). Background on the whole study: A total of about 230 trial participants underwent TCR sequencing, of whom 207 received two doses of AZD1222 and about 26 received two doses of the MenACWY control vaccine. Trial participants were enrolled by age into subgroups of 18-55, 56-69 and 70-plus years, and 148, 28 and 57 TCR-sequenced participants, respectively, were included in these subgroups. General study outcomes and caveats: Conclusions about previously exposed vaccinees are limited because only six or seven AZD1222 recipients were SARS-CoV-2 seropositive at baseline. The vaccine-associated CD4 TCRs covered the entire spike protein, and the dominant responses fell in regions 160-218 and 743-854. In the small 56-69-year group, the increase in depth fell short of significance, most likely because of low power. Because no day 14 peak-response samples were available, repertoires were characterized only after the peak T cell response. Spike-specific TCR breadth and depth rose significantly after two AZD1222 doses compared with day 0 and with MenACWY recipients. Most participants were white British and females outnumbered males, and the authors suggested that clonal diversity may have been underestimated. Epitopes outside the regions mutated in the B.1.351 and B.1.1.7 variants were reportedly recognized by nearly half of the unique spike-specific TCRs.

According to the study, the label for this sample's time point signals: about 28 days (+/-7) after the second vaccine dose. Per the publication, the treatment or condition label means: meningococcal conjugate vaccine given as trial control. Vaccinee samples came from UK trials COV001 and COV002, including a single-blind randomized controlled phase 2/3 trial of AZD1222 (ChAdOx1 nCoV-19) in healthy adults. For TCRbeta chain sequencing, PBMC samples were collected from trial participants at day 0 and at day 28 after the second dose. The CDR3 regions of human TCRbeta chains were analyzed by immunosequencing. The paper's data handling went like this. Repertoire TCRs were checked for matches against a reference library of SARS-CoV-2-specific TCRs that had been generated using the MIRA antigen-specificity platform. Breadth was defined as the fraction of unique TCRs that were SARS-CoV-2-associated. Depth was defined as the fraction of total T cells that were SARS-CoV-2-associated. Using the MIRA data, each spike-specific TCR was mapped to the spike region that the TCR reacts to and placed in a CD4 or CD8 class. Log10-transformed breadth and depth values were compared by one-way ANOVA with Sidak's multiple comparisons tests. TCRdb obtained this table from immuneACCESS and retained in-frame rearrangements with V and J assigned. These tables miss some clones; where compared with another copy, unresolved V genes account for less than half of the shortfall, and the remainder is unexplained. V, J and clone size are taken as reported in that table, and D and trimming were inferred from the DNA itself. This sample has some 180,000 clones in its table, and just under 95% of those were observed once. Of the sample, roughly 1% is held by the ten largest clones.

Note on this clone: Its cognate antigen has yet to be identified. No base quality values were provided; no much bigger clone lies one nucleotide off.

The CDR3 starts with the cysteine, ends with the phenylalanine, and has 14 residues. Only CDR3 DNA is held: 42 bases, read in frame from base 1. Trimming removed 5 bases from V and 2 bases from J, leaving 13 bases between the germline ends. CDR1 is given as SGHAT and CDR2 as FQNNGV, both from the germline V gene. This chain is built from TRBV11-2 and TRBJ2-7, with the D gene uncertain. The TCR originated in an adult who received the MenACWY meningococcal vaccine as a control. The sample in question was peripheral blood, obtained 28 days after the second dose of the MenACWY control vaccine. Read as DNA, the sequence is TGTGCCAGCAGCCCCTCGATGGGTACCTACGAGCAGTACTTC. Translated, it gives CASSPSMGTYEQYF.